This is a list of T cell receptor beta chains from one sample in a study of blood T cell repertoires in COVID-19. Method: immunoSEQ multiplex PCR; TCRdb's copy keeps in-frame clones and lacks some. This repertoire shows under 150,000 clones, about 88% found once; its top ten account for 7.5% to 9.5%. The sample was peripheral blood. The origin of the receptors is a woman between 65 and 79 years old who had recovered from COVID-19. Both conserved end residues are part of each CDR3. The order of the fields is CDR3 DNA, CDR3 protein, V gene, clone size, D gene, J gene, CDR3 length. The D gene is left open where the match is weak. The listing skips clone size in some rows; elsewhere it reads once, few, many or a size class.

cdr3_nt: TGTGCCAGTAGTACCCCCGGGACTAGCGGGACCCTCCGGCGGGAGCTGTTTTTT
cdr3_aa: CASSTPGTSGTLRRELFF
v_call: TRBV19
clone_size: NA
d_call: TRBD2
j_call: TRBJ2-2
cdr3_length: 18

cdr3_nt: TGCGCCAGCAGCCCCGGACAGAAAAGGAACACCGGGGAGCTGTTTTTT
cdr3_aa: CASSPGQKRNTGELFF
v_call: TRBV5-1
clone_size: NA
d_call: NA
j_call: TRBJ2-2
cdr3_length: 16

cdr3_nt: TGTGCCAGCAGCCCGGGGGACAGAGGCCACGAGCAGTACTTC
cdr3_aa: CASSPGDRGHEQYF
v_call: TRBV9
clone_size: NA
d_call: NA
j_call: TRBJ2-7
cdr3_length: 14

cdr3_nt: TGTGCCAGCAGCCTATTTCAGGGGCGGAAAGAGACCCAGTACTTC
cdr3_aa: CASSLFQGRKETQYF
v_call: TRBV3-1/TRBV3-2
clone_size: NA
d_call: NA
j_call: TRBJ2-5
cdr3_length: 15

cdr3_nt: TGTGCCAGCAGCCCCCGAGCAGGGTTGGCTAATTCACCCCTCCACTTT
cdr3_aa: CASSPRAGLANSPLHF
v_call: TRBV3-1/TRBV3-2
clone_size: NA
d_call: NA
j_call: TRBJ1-6
cdr3_length: 16

cdr3_nt: TGCGCCAGCAGCCAAGACCCGGGGTTTAACGGGCAGTACTTC
cdr3_aa: CASSQDPGFNGQYF
v_call: TRBV4-3
clone_size: NA
d_call: NA
j_call: TRBJ2-7
cdr3_length: 14

cdr3_nt: TGTGCCAGCAGCTTGGATAGCGGGAGGTACAATGAGCAGTTCTTC
cdr3_aa: CASSLDSGRYNEQFF
v_call: TRBV5-8
clone_size: few
d_call: TRBD2
j_call: TRBJ2-1
cdr3_length: 15

cdr3_nt: TGTGCCAGCAGCCTGGGCGGGGAGACCTACGAGCAGTACTTC
cdr3_aa: CASSLGGETYEQYF
v_call: TRBV5-4
clone_size: few
d_call: NA
j_call: TRBJ2-7
cdr3_length: 14

cdr3_nt: TGTGCCATCAGTGAGGGTGGGGACAGGGCGATTAAACTGTTTTTT
cdr3_aa: CAISEGGDRAIKLFF
v_call: TRBV10-3
clone_size: NA
d_call: TRBD1
j_call: TRBJ1-4
cdr3_length: 15

cdr3_nt: TGTGCCAGCTCACCACCTAGGACGGGATGGCAGGGGTGGGAAGATACGCAGTATTTT
cdr3_aa: CASSPPRTGWQGWEDTQYF
v_call: TRBV18
clone_size: NA
d_call: NA
j_call: TRBJ2-3
cdr3_length: 19

cdr3_nt: TGTGCCAGTAGTATAGCAGGGGAAAAACTGTTTTTT
cdr3_aa: CASSIAGEKLFF
v_call: TRBV19
clone_size: NA
d_call: NA
j_call: TRBJ1-4
cdr3_length: 12

cdr3_nt: TGTGCCTGGATCTACTCGAGAGGGGGGGGCACTGAAGCTTTCTTT
cdr3_aa: CAWIYSRGGGTEAFF
v_call: TRBV30
clone_size: NA
d_call: NA
j_call: TRBJ1-1
cdr3_length: 15

cdr3_nt: TGTGCCACCAGCCCTCGCCAGCCCGGAGCAGATACGCAGTATTTT
cdr3_aa: CATSPRQPGADTQYF
v_call: TRBV15
clone_size: NA
d_call: NA
j_call: TRBJ2-3
cdr3_length: 15

cdr3_nt: TGTGCCAGCAGCTCGATACAGCTGAACACTGAAGCTTTCTTT
cdr3_aa: CASSSIQLNTEAFF
v_call: TRBV11-2
clone_size: NA
d_call: NA
j_call: TRBJ1-1
cdr3_length: 14

cdr3_nt: TGTGCCAGCAGCGCCGACAGGGGAGGCGAGCAGTACTTC
cdr3_aa: CASSADRGGEQYF
v_call: TRBV7-2
clone_size: once
d_call: TRBD1
j_call: TRBJ2-7
cdr3_length: 13

cdr3_nt: TGTGCCAGCAGTTATAGCGGGGGACCCGGGGAGCAGTACTTC
cdr3_aa: CASSYSGGPGEQYF
v_call: TRBV6-5
clone_size: NA
d_call: TRBD2
j_call: TRBJ2-7
cdr3_length: 14

cdr3_nt: TGCGCCAGCAGCTTGGGAGCTGAAAAACTGTTTTTT
cdr3_aa: CASSLGAEKLFF
v_call: TRBV5-1
clone_size: NA
d_call: NA
j_call: TRBJ1-4
cdr3_length: 12

cdr3_nt: TGTGCCACCAGCGGCGGACAGGTTAGCAATCAGCCCCAGCATTTT
cdr3_aa: CATSGGQVSNQPQHF
v_call: TRBV15
clone_size: NA
d_call: TRBD1
j_call: TRBJ1-5
cdr3_length: 15

cdr3_nt: TGCGCCAGCAGCTTGTCTGGCGGAAGGGGCTACACCTTC
cdr3_aa: CASSLSGGRGYTF
v_call: TRBV5-1
clone_size: NA
d_call: NA
j_call: TRBJ1-2
cdr3_length: 13

cdr3_nt: TGTGCCAGCAGCCAAGGGTTCGGTGGCTCTGGAAACACCATATATTTT
cdr3_aa: CASSQGFGGSGNTIYF
v_call: TRBV14
clone_size: few
d_call: NA
j_call: TRBJ1-3
cdr3_length: 16

cdr3_nt: TGTGCCAGCCGCTACGGGGCTAGCGGCTCAGGTACGCAGTATTTT
cdr3_aa: CASRYGASGSGTQYF
v_call: TRBV19
clone_size: NA
d_call: TRBD2
j_call: TRBJ2-3
cdr3_length: 15

cdr3_nt: TGTGCCAGCAGCGGACAGGGATGGACTGAAGCTTTCTTT
cdr3_aa: CASSGQGWTEAFF
v_call: TRBV5-4
clone_size: few
d_call: TRBD1
j_call: TRBJ1-1
cdr3_length: 13

cdr3_nt: TGTGCCAGCAGCTCCGTGGTTGGAGCGGCTCGCACAGATACGCAGTATTTT
cdr3_aa: CASSSVVGAARTDTQYF
v_call: TRBV7-3
clone_size: NA
d_call: NA
j_call: TRBJ2-3
cdr3_length: 17

cdr3_nt: TGTGCCAGCAGTGAAGCTAACCCCTACGGAGAGGGAAAGGGTGAAAAACTGTTTTTT
cdr3_aa: CASSEANPYGEGKGEKLFF
v_call: TRBV2
clone_size: NA
d_call: NA
j_call: TRBJ1-4
cdr3_length: 19

cdr3_nt: TGTGCCAGCAGCCAAGAGTGGGCTAGCGGGACCCTCCGGGAGACCCAGTACTTC
cdr3_aa: CASSQEWASGTLRETQYF
v_call: TRBV4-2
clone_size: NA
d_call: TRBD2
j_call: TRBJ2-5
cdr3_length: 18

cdr3_nt: TGCGCCAGCAGCTTTGGGGCAGACGGGTCTGAAGAGACCCAGTACTTC
cdr3_aa: CASSFGADGSEETQYF
v_call: TRBV5-1
clone_size: NA
d_call: NA
j_call: TRBJ2-5
cdr3_length: 16

cdr3_nt: TGTGCCAGTAATCCGCGTCTAGCCTACAATGAGCAGTTCTTC
cdr3_aa: CASNPRLAYNEQFF
v_call: TRBV19
clone_size: NA
d_call: NA
j_call: TRBJ2-1
cdr3_length: 14

cdr3_nt: TGTGCCAGCAGCCCGGGACTAGCTGAGACCCAGTACTTC
cdr3_aa: CASSPGLAETQYF
v_call: TRBV3-1/TRBV3-2
clone_size: NA
d_call: TRBD2
j_call: TRBJ2-5
cdr3_length: 13

cdr3_nt: TGTGCCAGCAGCTTGTATAGGAATGAGGGTACGCAGTATTTT
cdr3_aa: CASSLYRNEGTQYF
v_call: TRBV5-5
clone_size: NA
d_call: NA
j_call: TRBJ2-3
cdr3_length: 14

cdr3_nt: TGCGCCAGCAGCTTGGTAGTAGTGCGGGGGGGAAGCACAGATACGCAGTATTTT
cdr3_aa: CASSLVVVRGGSTDTQYF
v_call: TRBV5-1
clone_size: NA
d_call: TRBD2
j_call: TRBJ2-3
cdr3_length: 18

cdr3_nt: TGTGCCTGGAGTCGTTCACTGGACAGCCCTAATCAGCCCCAGCATTTT
cdr3_aa: CAWSRSLDSPNQPQHF
v_call: TRBV30
clone_size: NA
d_call: NA
j_call: TRBJ1-5
cdr3_length: 16

cdr3_nt: TGTGCCAGCAGCCCCGGGTGGGGCTCCGAGCAGTACTTC
cdr3_aa: CASSPGWGSEQYF
v_call: TRBV12-3/TRBV12-4
clone_size: NA
d_call: NA
j_call: TRBJ2-7
cdr3_length: 13

cdr3_nt: TGCGCCAGCAGCCAAGGTTACTCTGGGGCCAACGTCCTGACTTTC
cdr3_aa: CASSQGYSGANVLTF
v_call: TRBV4-1
clone_size: NA
d_call: NA
j_call: TRBJ2-6
cdr3_length: 15

cdr3_nt: TGTGCCAGCTCCCCCGGGACAACCTCGTGGAGGAGTCCCAACTATGGCTACACCTTC
cdr3_aa: CASSPGTTSWRSPNYGYTF
v_call: TRBV18
clone_size: NA
d_call: NA
j_call: TRBJ1-2
cdr3_length: 19

cdr3_nt: TGTGCCAGCAGCCCGGCCGTTGCGCGGGGGGAGACCCAGTACTTC
cdr3_aa: CASSPAVARGETQYF
v_call: TRBV6-2/TRBV6-3
clone_size: NA
d_call: TRBD2
j_call: TRBJ2-5
cdr3_length: 15

cdr3_nt: TGTGCCAGCAGCCAAGATCTTTTTTCGTCCGGGGTAACAGATACGCAGTATTTT
cdr3_aa: CASSQDLFSSGVTDTQYF
v_call: TRBV3-1/TRBV3-2
clone_size: NA
d_call: NA
j_call: TRBJ2-3
cdr3_length: 18

cdr3_nt: TGTGCCAGCAGCTCCGCTATCAACTCCTACGAGCAGTACTTC
cdr3_aa: CASSSAINSYEQYF
v_call: TRBV5-4
clone_size: NA
d_call: NA
j_call: TRBJ2-7
cdr3_length: 14

cdr3_nt: TGTGCCAGCAGCCCCGCGACTAGCGGGGGCTCCTACGAGCAGTACTTC
cdr3_aa: CASSPATSGGSYEQYF
v_call: TRBV5-5
clone_size: NA
d_call: TRBD2
j_call: TRBJ2-7
cdr3_length: 16

cdr3_nt: TGTGCCATCACAGGGGGCTATGGCTACACCTTC
cdr3_aa: CAITGGYGYTF
v_call: TRBV28
clone_size: NA
d_call: TRBD1
j_call: TRBJ1-2
cdr3_length: 11

cdr3_nt: TGTGCCAGCAGCCGCGGCACCCCTTCCTACGAGCAGTACTTC
cdr3_aa: CASSRGTPSYEQYF
v_call: TRBV4-2
clone_size: NA
d_call: NA
j_call: TRBJ2-7
cdr3_length: 14

cdr3_nt: TGTGCCAGCAGTTCGGATGAAAAACTGTTTTTT
cdr3_aa: CASSSDEKLFF
v_call: TRBV12-3/TRBV12-4
clone_size: few
d_call: NA
j_call: TRBJ1-4
cdr3_length: 11

cdr3_nt: TGTGCCAGCAGAACAGGGGCGTCGACCACCGGGGAGCTGTTTTTT
cdr3_aa: CASRTGASTTGELFF
v_call: TRBV9
clone_size: few
d_call: TRBD1
j_call: TRBJ2-2
cdr3_length: 15

cdr3_nt: TGTGCCAGCAGGGTCGGACATTCCTACGAGCAGTACTTC
cdr3_aa: CASRVGHSYEQYF
v_call: TRBV28
clone_size: NA
d_call: NA
j_call: TRBJ2-7
cdr3_length: 13

cdr3_nt: TGTGCCAGCAGTTACTCCGGGACTCCAGGGGAAAAACTGTTTTTT
cdr3_aa: CASSYSGTPGEKLFF
v_call: TRBV6-5
clone_size: once
d_call: NA
j_call: TRBJ1-4
cdr3_length: 15

cdr3_nt: TGTGCCAGCAGCTTTGGGGACTCCTCCCGCACTGAAGCTTTCTTT
cdr3_aa: CASSFGDSSRTEAFF
v_call: TRBV7-2
clone_size: few
d_call: NA
j_call: TRBJ1-1
cdr3_length: 15

cdr3_nt: TGTGCCAGCAGCGTAGGCCGAGCGGACTATGGCTACACCTTC
cdr3_aa: CASSVGRADYGYTF
v_call: TRBV9
clone_size: NA
d_call: NA
j_call: TRBJ1-2
cdr3_length: 14

cdr3_nt: TGTGCCAGCAGCTCCTTAGCGGGAAGCAGCGATGAGCAGTTCTTC
cdr3_aa: CASSSLAGSSDEQFF
v_call: TRBV7-3
clone_size: NA
d_call: TRBD2
j_call: TRBJ2-1
cdr3_length: 15

cdr3_nt: TGTGCCAGCAGCCTACCACCAGGGGCCCGTTATAGCAATCAGCCCCAGCATTTT
cdr3_aa: CASSLPPGARYSNQPQHF
v_call: TRBV6-4
clone_size: NA
d_call: NA
j_call: TRBJ1-5
cdr3_length: 18

cdr3_nt: TGTGCCAGCAGCTCAGGGGGCGGTCAGCCCCAGCATTTT
cdr3_aa: CASSSGGGQPQHF
v_call: TRBV6-6
clone_size: NA
d_call: TRBD1
j_call: TRBJ1-5
cdr3_length: 13

cdr3_nt: TGTGCCAGCAGCCAAAGCGGCTCGGGTACTGAAGCTTTCTTT
cdr3_aa: CASSQSGSGTEAFF
v_call: TRBV3-1/TRBV3-2
clone_size: few
d_call: NA
j_call: TRBJ1-1
cdr3_length: 14

cdr3_nt: TGTGCCAGCAGCTGGACGGGGGGCGTAGGTTCACCCCTCCACTTT
cdr3_aa: CASSWTGGVGSPLHF
v_call: TRBV7-2
clone_size: NA
d_call: NA
j_call: TRBJ1-6
cdr3_length: 15

cdr3_nt: TGTGCCAGCAGCTTAGCTAGCGGGTACAATGAGCAGTTCTTC
cdr3_aa: CASSLASGYNEQFF
v_call: TRBV7-2
clone_size: NA
d_call: TRBD2
j_call: TRBJ2-1
cdr3_length: 14

cdr3_nt: TGTGCCAGCAGTGAACTGAGCGGGGAAGGAGGTGAGCAGTTCTTC
cdr3_aa: CASSELSGEGGEQFF
v_call: TRBV6-1
clone_size: NA
d_call: TRBD2
j_call: TRBJ2-1
cdr3_length: 15

cdr3_nt: TGCAGTGCTCGTGGACAGGTCGATTCACCCCTCCACTTT
cdr3_aa: CSARGQVDSPLHF
v_call: TRBV20-1
clone_size: NA
d_call: TRBD1
j_call: TRBJ1-6
cdr3_length: 13

cdr3_nt: TGTGCCTGGTCCAGGGGCAGTTCCTACGAGCAGTACTTC
cdr3_aa: CAWSRGSSYEQYF
v_call: TRBV30
clone_size: NA
d_call: NA
j_call: TRBJ2-7
cdr3_length: 13